Listed here are 26 T cell receptor beta chains from one sample, sequenced in a study of cytomegalovirus exposure and HLA in healthy donors. In the PCR, 60 Vbeta and 13 Jbeta primers were used. Using immunoSEQ multiplex PCR, the repertoire was profiled, and TCRdb retains in-frame clones only, with some absent. The sample has just over 150,000 clones; 75% to 90% are singletons. Sequencing input: PBMCs. The receptors stem from a male donor in good health and CMV-seropositive.

The gene calls are TRBV27 and TRBJ1-5; 7 nucleotides line up with TRBD1. CDR3 length equals 17 residues. CDR1 and CDR2 (germline): MNHEY, SMNVEV (reference sequence). V lost 5 bases to trimming and J lost 0 bases; unmatched junction nucleotides: 10. Here the CDR3 DNA reads TGTGCCAGCAGTACCTCCGCCTACAGGGGTAGCAATCAGCCCCAGCATTTT. This codes for CASSTSAYRGSNQPQHF.

The V gene is TRBV2, the J gene TRBJ2-3, with D possibly matching TRBD1 (5 bases). This CDR3 is 12 amino acids long. V was cut by 4 bases and J by 3 bases, with 5 bases left in between. In germline, CDR1 is SNHLY, CDR2 FYNNEI. The CDR3 region is CASSGQTDTQYF. As DNA, the CDR3 is TGTGCCAGCAGTGGACAGACAGATACGCAGTATTTT.

This chain connects TRBV15 to TRBJ2-2, with D hard to call. Germline values: CDR1 LNHNV, CDR2 YYDKDF (reference sequence). V was pared by 4 bases and J by 6 bases, with 9 bases between. CDR3 length: 13 residues. CDR3 coding DNA: TGTGCCACCAGCATGGTCAGGCCCGGGGAGCTGTTTTTT. Its protein is CATSMVRPGELFF.

For the CDR3, the DNA is TGTGCCTGGATTATTCAGGGGGCAAACACCATATATTTT. This gives the protein CAWIIQGANTIYF. The chain uses TRBV30 and TRBJ1-3; TRBD1 aligns across 8 bases. V was pared by 4 bases and J by 6 bases, with 5 bases of the junction left unmatched. Germline CDR1 is GTSNPN and CDR2 is SVGIG (reference sequence). The CDR3 consists of 13 residues.

The chain is built from TRBV7-9 and TRBJ2-1; TRBD1 might be the D (5 bases). Germline CDR1 and CDR2: SEHNR and FQNEAQ (reference sequence). V lost 7 bases and J 9 bases, leaving 13 bases between the germline ends. This CDR3 spans 12 amino acids. The CDR3 loop is CASIRAGPEQFF. In DNA, the CDR3 is TGTGCCAGCATCAGAGCAGGGCCTGAGCAGTTCTTC. Full variable domain (missing parts from reference TRBV7-9 and TRBJ2-1): DTGVSQNPRHKITKRGQNVTFRCDPISEHNRLYWYRQTLGQGPEFLTYFQNEAQLEKSRLLSDRFSAERPKGSFSTLEIQRTEQGDSAMYLCASIRAGPEQFFGPGTRLTVL.

This chain uses TRBV5-6 with TRBJ1-2; 8 nucleotides align to TRBD1. The CDR3 extends over 16 amino acids. Germline CDR1 and CDR2: SGHDT and YYEEEE. V was pared by 4 bases and J by 5 bases, with 13 bases of the junction left unmatched. The CDR3 DNA sequence: TGTGCCAGCAGCCCTGGGGGGTCCAGGGGGCATTATGGCTACACCTTC. It encodes CASSPGGSRGHYGYTF.

The chain joins TRBV9 to TRBJ2-5; 7 nucleotides match TRBD1. The J call is uncertain, as TRBJ2-7 better fits the DNA end. CDR1 is SGDLS and CDR2 is YYNGEE in the germline V gene. The CDR3 is made up of 14 amino acids. The DNA of the CDR3 is TGTGCCAGCAGCGCCGCCGGGACAGTATACGAGCAGTACTTC. As protein: CASSAAGTVYEQYF.

This clone was seen only once. At one boundary the junction diverges from the germline segment, which might be a read error. This chain joins TRBV7-9 and TRBJ2-2; 8 bases align to TRBD1. CDR3 length equals 16 residues. Germline V gene lookup returns CDR1 SEHNR and CDR2 FQNEAQ (reference sequence). As DNA, the CDR3 is TGTTCCAGCAGCCCTAGAGACAGGGGCTACACCGGGGAGCTGTTTTTT. It codes for CSSSPRDRGYTGELFF.

The chain couples TRBV18 to TRBJ1-5; D unclear. This CDR3 contains 13 residues. Trimming left V 3 bases short and J 0 bases short, with 3 bases between. Germline V CDR1 and CDR2: KGHSH, LQKENI. CDR3 nucleotide sequence: TGTGCCAGCTCACCTTATAGCAATCAGCCCCAGCATTTT. It encodes CASSPYSNQPQHF.

The chain carries TRBV9 and TRBJ1-1; D gene uncertain. The CDR3 is 14 residues long. V dropped 5 bases and J dropped 3 bases, with 14 bases sitting between them. CDR1 is SGDLS and CDR2 is YYNGEE in the germline V gene. The CDR3 bases are TGTGCCAGCAGAGACCCGGGAGCGGACACTGAAGCTTTCTTT. It translates to CASRDPGADTEAFF.

The rearrangement uses TRBV27 and TRBJ2-1; 8 nucleotides line up with TRBD2. The CDR3 has 14 amino acids. The V segment lost 4 bases and the J segment 8 bases; nucleotides outside the gene matches: 7. Germline CDR1 and CDR2: MNHEY and SMNVEV (reference sequence). CDR3 region: CASSSLFSGDEQFF. As DNA, the CDR3 is TGTGCCAGCAGTTCCCTCTTTAGCGGGGATGAGCAGTTCTTC.

This clone was counted once. V is TRBV11-3 and J is TRBJ1-2; D is perhaps TRBD1 (6 bases). The CDR3 spans 12 residues. Germline V gene lookup returns CDR1 SGHNT and CDR2 YENEEA. Trimming removed 4 bases at V and 8 bases at J, with 11 bases between. The CDR3 region has the DNA TGTGCCAGCAGCTCTTACAGGGACGGCTACACCTTC. Its translation is CASSSYRDGYTF.

This clone was recorded once. The V and J genes are TRBV28 and TRBJ2-4, with a tentative D call TRBD1 (6 bases). V was cut by 8 bases and J by 1 base, with 18 bases left in between. The CDR3 has 16 residues. Per the germline V gene, CDR1 is MDHEN and CDR2 is SYDVKM. The CDR3 DNA follows: TGTGCCAGCCACCGTACAGGGAACGGTGCCAAAAACATTCAGTACTTC. The encoded protein is CASHRTGNGAKNIQYF.

The rearrangement uses TRBV30 and TRBJ1-2, with 8 bases lining up with TRBD1. The germline gives CDR1 GTSNPN, CDR2 SVGIG (reference sequence). V was clipped by 4 bases and J by 8 bases; unmatched bases: 12. The CDR3 has 14 residues. The CDR3 loop is CAWNPGQVLEGYTF. In nucleotides, the CDR3 is TGTGCCTGGAATCCGGGACAGGTTTTGGAAGGCTACACCTTC. The full variable domain, its missing parts supplied by reference TRBV30 and TRBJ1-2, is SQTIHQWPATLVQPVGSPLSLECTVEGTSNPNLYWYRQAAGRGLQLLFYSVGIGQISSEVPQNLSASRPQDRQFILSSKKLLLSDSGFYLCAWNPGQVLEGYTFGSGTRLTVV.

The chain couples TRBV2 to TRBJ1-5; no clear D. Trimming stripped 2 bases from V and 2 bases from J, with 13 bases between. There are 16 residues in the CDR3. The germline gives CDR1 SNHLY, CDR2 FYNNEI. CDR3 in DNA: TGTGCCAGCAGTGAAAGGTCGGACTTAGGCAATCAGCCCCAGCATTTT. This codes for CASSERSDLGNQPQHF.

This clone was seen more than once but under ten times. The chain combines TRBV27 with TRBJ1-6, with D possibly being TRBD1 (5 bases). Germline CDR1 is MNHEY and CDR2 is SMNVEV (reference sequence). The V end was cut by 5 bases, the J end by 5 bases, with 16 bases between. The CDR3 is made up of 16 amino acids. Written as DNA, the CDR3 is TGTGCCAGCAGTCACAGCCGCGGAGGGGATAATTCACCCCTCCACTTT. As protein: CASSHSRGGDNSPLHF.

The V call is TRBV30, the J call TRBJ1-5; perhaps TRBD1 as D (6 bases). V was shortened by 4 bases and J by 0 bases, with 10 bases between the two germline ends. Germline V gene sequence: CDR1 GTSNPN, CDR2 SVGIG (reference sequence). The length of the CDR3 is 14 residues. The CDR3 loop reads CAWNTGISNQPQHF. CDR3 nucleotide sequence: TGTGCCTGGAACACAGGGATTAGCAATCAGCCCCAGCATTTT.

The rearrangement links TRBV10-3 to TRBJ1-1; the D gene is possibly TRBD1 (5 bases). The germline CDR1 and CDR2 sequences are ENHRY and SYGVKD. V gave up 4 bases and J gave up 3 bases, with 12 bases separating them. The CDR3 loop spans 14 amino acids. CDR3 nucleotides: TGTGCCATCAGTGGCCGTGGGGGGGACACTGAAGCTTTCTTT. This sequence encodes CAISGRGGDTEAFF.

The genes are TRBV23-1 and TRBJ1-2; D possibly corresponds to TRBD1 (6 bases). TRBV23-1 is an open reading frame whose function is uncertain. This CDR3 is 11 amino acids long. Trimming took off 7 bases at V and 8 bases at J, with 11 bases between the two ends. The CDR3 DNA follows: TGCGCCAGCATTTTGACAGGAGGCTACACCTTC. This gives the protein CASILTGGYTF.

This sequence joins TRBV10-2 and TRBJ2-7, with TRBD2 matching 13 bases. The V segment lost 10 bases and the J segment 0 bases; nucleotides outside the gene matches: 30. The germline gives CDR1 WSHSY, CDR2 SAAADI. CDR3 length equals 23 residues. This chain's CDR3 is CATLGVWDSGTSGTRPPSYEQYF. In DNA, the CDR3 is TGCGCCACCCTGGGGGTGTGGGACAGTGGGACTAGCGGGACCCGCCCCCCCTCCTACGAGCAGTACTTC.

The chain has TRBV4-1 and TRBJ2-2; 8 bases are a match to TRBD2. Germline loops: CDR1 MGHRA, CDR2 YSYEKL. This CDR3 has 16 residues. V lost 1 base to trimming and J lost 4 bases; unmatched junction nucleotides: 5. The chain's CDR3 is CASSQGGSGVTGELFF. The CDR3 DNA follows: TGCGCCAGCAGCCAAGGGGGTAGCGGGGTCACCGGGGAGCTGTTTTTT.

The chain combines TRBV2 with TRBJ2-7, with 13 positions matching TRBD2. Trimming at V came to 7 bases and at J to 4 bases, leaving 10 bases not matched to a gene. The CDR3 runs 16 residues. Germline V CDR1 and CDR2: SNHLY, FYNNEI. As DNA, the CDR3 is TGTGCCAGCACCGACGGTACTAGCGGGAGGGCTTACGAGCAGTACTTC. It yields the protein CASTDGTSGRAYEQYF.

The rearrangement links TRBV7-2 to TRBJ1-2, with 7 bases aligning to TRBD1. CDR1 and CDR2 from the germline V gene are SGHTA and FQGNSA. The length of the CDR3 is 13 residues. V dropped 1 base and J dropped 10; count of bases not matched to a gene: 6. This CDR3 reads CASSLGQGDLYTF. Here the CDR3 DNA reads TGTGCCAGCAGCTTAGGACAGGGAGATCTCTACACCTTC.

The chain joins TRBV7-9 to TRBJ1-6; 10 bases align to TRBD1. The junction had 14 bases not matched to a gene; V was cut back by 6 bases and J by 9 bases. The germline gives CDR1 SEHNR, CDR2 FQNEAQ (reference sequence). The CDR3 covers 17 residues. CDR3 coding DNA: TGTGCCAGCAGACTAGCCGGGACAGGGGTTCATAGTTCACCCCTCCACTTT. Protein sequence: CASRLAGTGVHSSPLHF.

This clone was seen a few times. This chain links TRBV19 with TRBJ1-4; D is uncertain. Trimming left V 6 bases short and J 0 bases short, with 20 bases between. The CDR3 consists of 18 residues. The germline CDR1 and CDR2 sequences are LNHDA and SQIVND (reference sequence). CDR3 protein: CASSETTGRVTTNEKLFF. As DNA, the CDR3 is TGTGCCAGTAGCGAAACGACTGGTCGGGTCACAACTAATGAAAAACTGTTTTTT.

The rearrangement uses TRBV13 and TRBJ2-5; possible D gene TRBD2, 6 bases. The CDR3 length is 15 residues. V dropped 1 base and J dropped 1 base, with 10 bases sitting between them. Germline CDR1 reads PRHDT; CDR2 reads FYEKMQ (reference sequence). The DNA for the CDR3 is TGTGCCAGCAGCTTAGTTCGGGGGAGCCAAGAGACCCAGTACTTC. Translated, it gives CASSLVRGSQETQYF.